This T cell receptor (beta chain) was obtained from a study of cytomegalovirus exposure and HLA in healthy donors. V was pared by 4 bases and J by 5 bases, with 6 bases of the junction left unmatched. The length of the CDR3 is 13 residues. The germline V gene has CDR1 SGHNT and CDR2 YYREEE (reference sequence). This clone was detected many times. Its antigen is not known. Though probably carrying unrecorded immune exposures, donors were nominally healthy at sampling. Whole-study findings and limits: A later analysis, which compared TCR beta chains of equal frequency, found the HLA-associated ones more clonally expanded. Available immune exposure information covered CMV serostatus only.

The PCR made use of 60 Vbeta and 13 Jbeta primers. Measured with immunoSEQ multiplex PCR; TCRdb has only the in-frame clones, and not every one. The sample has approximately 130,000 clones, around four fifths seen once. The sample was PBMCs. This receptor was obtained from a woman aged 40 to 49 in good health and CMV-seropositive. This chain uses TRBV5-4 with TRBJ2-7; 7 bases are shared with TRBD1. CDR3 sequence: CASSPTRGHEQYF. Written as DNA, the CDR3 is TGTGCCAGCAGCCCGACAAGGGGGCACGAGCAGTACTTC.